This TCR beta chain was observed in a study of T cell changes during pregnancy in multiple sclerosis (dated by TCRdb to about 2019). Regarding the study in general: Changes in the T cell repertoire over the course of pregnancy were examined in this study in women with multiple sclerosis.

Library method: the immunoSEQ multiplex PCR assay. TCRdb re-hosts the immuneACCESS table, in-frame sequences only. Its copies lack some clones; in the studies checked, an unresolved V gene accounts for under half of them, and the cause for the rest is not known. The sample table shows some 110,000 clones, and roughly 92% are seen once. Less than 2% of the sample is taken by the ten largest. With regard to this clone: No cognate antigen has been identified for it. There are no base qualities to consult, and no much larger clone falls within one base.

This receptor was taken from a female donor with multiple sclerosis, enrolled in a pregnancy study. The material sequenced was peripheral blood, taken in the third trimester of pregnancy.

The CDR3 protein is CASSPRSGTGESGANVLTF. The sequence in DNA is TGTGCCAGCAGCCCTCGGTCCGGGACAGGGGAATCTGGGGCCAACGTCCTGACTTTC. This receptor chain uses TRBV9 and TRBJ2-6, with TRBD1 matching 10 junction bases. The CDR3 contains 19 residues, cysteine and phenylalanine counted. Only the CDR3 part of the read is kept: 57 bases, read in frame from the first base. According to the germline V gene, CDR1 reads SGDLS and CDR2 reads YYNGEE. At the junction V is shortened by 4 bases and J by 1 base; bases outside the gene matches: 11.